The clone carrying this T cell receptor (beta chain) came up once. This table comes from immunoSEQ multiplex PCR, and its TCRdb copy is limited to in-frame clones, with some not included. The data show around 440,000 clones, about 91% seen once. V trimming: 3 bases; J trimming: 1 base; junction bases outside the gene matches: 7. Germline V lookup: CDR1 SGDLS, CDR2 YYNGEE. CDR3 length: 17 residues. This sample is part of a study of blood T cell repertoires in COVID-19. Input material: peripheral blood. This receptor was obtained from a woman aged 45 to 65 with COVID-19, enrolled during active disease. This sequence joins TRBV9 and TRBJ2-3; 11 bases are a match to TRBD2. Here the CDR3 DNA reads TGTGCCAGCAGCGCCTCCCTAGCGGGGGGCGGCACAGATACGCAGTATTTT. It specifies CASSASLAGGGTDTQYF.